This T cell receptor beta chain was retrieved from a study of T cell clones after liver transplantation. Profiling relied on immunoSEQ multiplex PCR, and the TCRdb table lists in-frame clones only, not all of them. The sample has approximately 100,000 clones, roughly 80% seen once. The CDR3 has 14 amino acids. V lost 1 base to trimming and J lost 4 bases, with 9 bases between them. Germline CDR1 and CDR2: SGHNT and YENEEA. The sequenced sample was CD4+ T cells from blood, obtained about 50 months after liver transplant. The chain carries TRBV11-3 and TRBJ2-3; possibly TRBD1 for D (5 bases). The receptor comes from a human patient who received a liver transplant. Some T cells here may be from the graft donor. Here the CDR3 DNA reads TGTGCCAGCAGCTTAGCTGGGGCTTCAGATACGCAGTATTTT. This sequence encodes CASSLAGASDTQYF.